Each of the 27 T cell receptor beta chains below was sequenced from the same sample in a study of vaccination and CD4 T cells after COVID-19. Which antigens these TCRs recognize remains unknown. Oncomine TCR Beta short-read sequencing was applied to DNA from cultured CD4+ T cells. TCRdb processed the PCR reads anew with MiXCR; each CDR3 protein has one entry. The sample lists some 15,000 distinct CDR3 sequences, about 46% occurring once. Treatment denoted: approximately 11-day PBMC culture with coronavirus spike peptide pools or control peptides (ViraFEST assay). The sample consisted of CD4+ T cells from blood, cultured in vitro. The receptors derive from a human donor who had recovered from COVID-19.

This clonotype was seen a handful of times. The CDR3 region is CASSPQAANTEAFF. The CDR3 coding sequence is TGTGCCAGCAGCCCGCAGGCCGCGAACACTGAAGCTTTCTTT. V gene TRBV7-3 combines with J gene TRBJ1-1; D remains ambiguous. Trimming left V 5 bases short and J 1 base short, with 11 bases between. Per germline, CDR1 SGHTA and CDR2 FQGTGA. There are 14 residues in the CDR3.

The CDR3 DNA reads as TGTGCCAGCAGCTTCGGACAGGGTAGAGATACGCAGTATTTT. Amino acid sequence: CASSFGQGRDTQYF. J is TRBJ2-3 and V is TRBV7-9; 8 bases fit TRBD1. CDR3 length: 14 residues. Trimming removed 3 bases from V and 5 bases from J; junction bases left unmatched: 4. Germline V gene sequence: CDR1 SEHNR, CDR2 FQNEAQ (reference sequence).

This clonotype was recorded a few times. The V and J genes are TRBV20-1 and TRBJ2-7; D perhaps matches TRBD2 (5 bases). This CDR3 has 13 amino acids. The germline CDR1 and CDR2 sequences are DFQATT and SNEGSKA (reference sequence). V was cut by 7 bases and J by 0 bases, with 13 bases left in between. CDR3 region: CSVFEGSSYEQYF. As DNA, the CDR3 is TGCAGTGTGTTTGAGGGCAGCTCCTACGAGCAGTACTTC.

A few counts support this clonotype. The genes are TRBV20-1 and TRBJ2-3; perhaps TRBD1 as D (6 bases). Trimming left V 6 bases short and J 5 bases short, with 15 bases between. Germline V lookup: CDR1 DFQATT, CDR2 SNEGSKA (reference sequence). The CDR3 covers 13 residues. This chain's CDR3 is CSAQTTGVDTQYF. The CDR3 region has the DNA TGCAGTGCGCAAACGACAGGAGTAGATACGCAGTATTTT.

The chain is built from TRBV6-2 or TRBV6-3 and TRBJ2-7; 9 bases are a match to TRBD1. The germline V gene encodes CDR1 MNHEY and CDR2 SVGEGT. The V gene end was trimmed by 6 bases and the J gene end by 7 bases; junction bases not matched to a gene: 10. The CDR3 spans 14 residues. The DNA for the CDR3 is TGTGCCAGCAGGAGGACAGGGGATGCTAGGGAGCAGTACTTC. This encodes CASRRTGDAREQYF.

The gene calls are TRBV6-1 and TRBJ2-2; unclear D gene. Deletions cut 3 bases from V and 6 bases from J, with 17 bases between. CDR1 and CDR2 from the germline V gene are MNHNS and SASEGT. The CDR3 length is 16 residues. In DNA, the CDR3 is TGTGCCAGCAGTGAGAATGAGAAGGGAAACCCCGGGGAGCTGTTTTTT. As protein: CASSENEKGNPGELFF.

J is TRBJ1-2 and V is TRBV2; D may be TRBD1 (6 bases). This CDR3 comprises 11 residues. The V end was cut by 5 bases, the J end by 8 bases, with 9 bases between. Per the germline V gene, CDR1 is SNHLY and CDR2 is FYNNEI. CDR3: CASSTGIGYTF. In nucleotides, the CDR3 is TGTGCCAGCAGTACAGGGATAGGCTACACCTTC. Drawing the rest from reference TRBV2 and TRBJ1-2, the complete variable domain is EPEVTQTPSHQVTQMGQEVILRCVPISNHLYFYWYRQILGQKVEFLVSFYNNEISEKSEIFDDQFSVERPDGSNFTLKIRSTKLEDSAMYFCASSTGIGYTFGSGTRLTVV.

DNA for the CDR3: TGTGCCAGCAGTCCGCTAGCGGCCTACAATGAGCAGTTCTTC. The encoded protein is CASSPLAAYNEQFF. The rearrangement links TRBV27 to TRBJ2-1; 7 nucleotides match TRBD2. Germline V lookup: CDR1 MNHEY, CDR2 SMNVEV (reference sequence). The CDR3 totals 14 residues. V lost 5 bases to trimming and J lost 2 bases; unmatched junction nucleotides: 3.

The CDR3 spells CATSGDPNQPQHF. The CDR3, as DNA: TGTGCCACCAGTGGGGACCCCAATCAGCCCCAGCATTTT. V usage is TRBV24-1 and J usage is TRBJ1-5; D possibly corresponds to TRBD1 (5 bases). Per the germline V gene, CDR1 is KGHDR and CDR2 is SFDVKD. The CDR3 extends over 13 amino acids. Between the trimmed V and J ends, which lost 5 bases and 3 bases, there was a span of 7 bases.

This clonotype has only one observation. V gene TRBV20-1 combines with J gene TRBJ2-1; possibly TRBD2 for D (6 bases). Germline CDR1 reads DFQATT; CDR2 reads SNEGSKA (reference sequence). The CDR3 runs to 15 residues. V was trimmed by 0 bases and J by 7 bases, leaving 16 bases between them. Here the CDR3 DNA reads TGCAGTGCTAGAGATGGGGCGGGACTCGGTAATGAGCAGTTCTTC. Its protein product is CSARDGAGLGNEQFF.

The chain uses TRBV2 and TRBJ1-5; D is unclear. V lost 3 bases, J lost 7 bases, and 22 bases lay in between. Germline values: CDR1 SNHLY, CDR2 FYNNEI. The CDR3 contains 17 residues. The CDR3 spells CASSDRGFSGPFQPQHF. Written as DNA, the CDR3 is TGTGCCAGCAGTGATCGAGGGTTTTCTGGCCCTTTCCAGCCCCAGCATTTT.

V and J are TRBV11-2 and TRBJ2-1; D perhaps matches TRBD1 (6 bases). The germline V gene encodes CDR1 SGHAT and CDR2 FQNNGV. The CDR3 is 13 residues long. V was shortened by 2 bases and J by 4 bases, with 6 bases between the two germline ends. This CDR3 reads CASSLQGYNEQFF. Written as DNA, the CDR3 is TGTGCCAGCAGCTTACAGGGGTACAATGAGCAGTTCTTC.

This clonotype came up a few times. The rearrangement links TRBV2 to TRBJ2-2, with D unclear. Germline V lookup: CDR1 SNHLY, CDR2 FYNNEI. The CDR3 loop spans 13 amino acids. Trimming cost V 6 bases and J 6 bases, with 11 bases left between them. The CDR3 is CASSLLLAGELFF. The CDR3 nucleotides read TGTGCCAGCAGCCTGCTCCTAGCCGGGGAGCTGTTTTTT.

V gene TRBV12-3 or TRBV12-4 combines with J gene TRBJ1-1, with 9 positions matching TRBD1. The CDR3 totals 16 residues. The V segment lost 6 bases and the J segment 0 bases; nucleotides outside the gene matches: 8. In DNA form, the CDR3 reads TGTGCCAGCAGCCTCGGGACAGGGATAATGAACACTGAAGCTTTCTTT. It specifies CASSLGTGIMNTEAFF.

The V call is TRBV11-3, the J call TRBJ1-1; no reliable D call. Deletions cut 0 bases from V and 4 bases from J, with 9 bases between. This CDR3 is 14 amino acids long. Germline CDR1 SGHNT, CDR2 YENEEA. CDR3 nucleotide sequence: TGTGCCAGCAGCTTAGACGGGGTTACCACTGAAGCTTTCTTT. The encoded protein is CASSLDGVTTEAFF. Full variable domain (outside the CDR3, taken from reference TRBV11-3 and TRBJ1-1): EAGVVQSPRYKIIEKKQPVAFWCNPISGHNTLYWYLQNLGQGPELLIRYENEEAVDDSQLPKDRFSAERLKGVDSTLKIQPAELGDSAVYLCASSLDGVTTEAFFGQGTRLTVV.

The chain uses TRBV6-5 and TRBJ1-2; 10 bases match TRBD1. This CDR3 comprises 13 residues. Germline V gene data show CDR1 as MNHEY and CDR2 as SVGAGI. The trim removed 0 bases at V and 8 bases at J, leaving 0 bases unmatched. This CDR3 is CASSYSGQGGYTF. The CDR3 coding sequence is TGTGCCAGCAGTTACTCGGGACAGGGGGGCTACACCTTC.

V gene TRBV19 combines with J gene TRBJ1-5; TRBD1 matches 8 bases. Germline loops: CDR1 LNHDA, CDR2 SQIVND (reference sequence). This CDR3 has 14 residues. V lost 7 bases, J lost 4 bases, and 6 bases stayed unmatched. DNA of the CDR3: TGTGCCAGTACCAAGACAGGGGATAATCAGCCCCAGCATTTT. Its translation: CASTKTGDNQPQHF.

CDR3 bases: TGTGCCAGCAGACCTCGCGTGGGACAAAGGTCGAATCAGCCCCAGCATTTT. Its translation is CASRPRVGQRSNQPQHF. The chain couples TRBV6-1 to TRBJ1-5; D might be TRBD1 (6 bases). Germline assignment: CDR1 MNHNS and CDR2 SASEGT. The CDR3 extends over 17 amino acids. Trimming left V 6 bases short and J 4 bases short, with 22 bases between.

The rearrangement links TRBV7-8 to TRBJ2-7, with 10 positions matching TRBD1. CDR3 size: 15 residues. Germline V lookup: CDR1 SGHVS, CDR2 FQNEAQ. V trimming: 1 base; J trimming: 5 bases; junction bases outside the gene matches: 5. The CDR3 is CASSLGRDRGHEQYF. CDR3 nucleotides: TGTGCCAGCAGCTTAGGTCGGGACAGGGGCCACGAGCAGTACTTC.

This clonotype was observed a few times. This sequence joins TRBV27 and TRBJ1-1; possibly TRBD1 for D (5 bases). CDR3 length: 13 residues. Trimming took 5 bases from V and 1 from J, leaving 8 bases between them. Germline V gene lookup returns CDR1 MNHEY and CDR2 SMNVEV (reference sequence). The CDR3 spells CASSPGQNTEAFF. CDR3 sequence (DNA): TGTGCCAGCAGTCCAGGACAGAACACTGAAGCTTTCTTT.

The rearrangement links TRBV6-1 to TRBJ2-7, with D perhaps matching TRBD1 (6 bases). Germline V gene lookup returns CDR1 MNHNS and CDR2 SASEGT. The V end was cut by 6 bases, the J end by 2 bases, with 14 bases between. This CDR3 contains 14 residues. CDR3 nucleotide sequence: TGTGCCAGCAGAACACCGGGACAAGCCTACGAGCAGTACTTC. Protein sequence: CASRTPGQAYEQYF.

The chain has TRBV10-1 and TRBJ2-7; possible D gene TRBD1, 6 bases. V lost 8 bases to trimming and J lost 1 base, with 15 bases between them. The germline gives CDR1 WNHNN, CDR2 SYGVQD (reference sequence). The CDR3 loop spans 14 amino acids. CDR3 DNA: TGCGCCAGCGGGTGGGACAAAGTTTCCTACGAGCAGTACTTC. Translating it yields CASGWDKVSYEQYF.

This clonotype came up a few times. V and J are TRBV27 and TRBJ1-4; D perhaps matches TRBD1 (6 bases). The CDR3 is 15 amino acids. Trimming removed 6 bases from V and 2 bases from J, with 13 bases in between. Per the germline V gene, CDR1 is MNHEY and CDR2 is SMNVEV (reference sequence). CDR3 loop: CASSPFGQTNEKLFF. DNA for the CDR3: TGTGCCAGCAGCCCCTTCGGACAGACTAATGAAAAACTGTTTTTT.

This chain connects TRBV7-9 to TRBJ1-1; 9 bases line up with TRBD1. Germline-derived CDR1 and CDR2 are SEHNR and FQNEAQ (reference sequence). With V trimmed by 2 bases and J by 4 bases, 2 bases remained unmatched. The CDR3 runs 14 residues. Here the CDR3 reads CASSLQQGATEAFF. Here the CDR3 DNA reads TGTGCCAGCAGCTTACAACAGGGGGCCACTGAAGCTTTCTTT.

This clonotype was observed a few times. The rearrangement links TRBV28 to TRBJ1-6; D gene unclear. The CDR3 spans 14 residues. V lost 1 base and J lost 5, with 6 bases in between. Germline loops: CDR1 MDHEN, CDR2 SYDVKM. CDR3 protein: CASSLYSNNSPLHF. CDR3 bases: TGTGCCAGCAGTTTATACAGTAATAATTCACCCCTCCACTTT.

Only a few counts were recorded for this clonotype. The J gene is TRBJ1-6, the V gene TRBV7-2; D may be TRBD1 (5 bases). This CDR3 region has 15 residues. Trimming pared 0 bases from V and 10 bases from J, leaving 13 bases between. CDR1 SGHTA and CDR2 FQGNSA come from the germline V gene. The CDR3, as DNA: TGTGCCAGCAGCTTAGCGCGGCAGGGTCGGTCACCCCTCCACTTT. This sequence encodes CASSLARQGRSPLHF.

The chain recombines TRBV20-1 with TRBJ2-3; tentative D call: TRBD1 (6 bases). V gave up 2 bases and J gave up 10 bases, with 19 bases separating them. Germline values: CDR1 DFQATT, CDR2 SNEGSKA (reference sequence). The CDR3 loop spans 14 amino acids. The CDR3 spells CSARPGRDIGSQYF. CDR3 bases: TGCAGTGCTAGACCTGGCCGGGACATCGGTTCGCAGTATTTT.